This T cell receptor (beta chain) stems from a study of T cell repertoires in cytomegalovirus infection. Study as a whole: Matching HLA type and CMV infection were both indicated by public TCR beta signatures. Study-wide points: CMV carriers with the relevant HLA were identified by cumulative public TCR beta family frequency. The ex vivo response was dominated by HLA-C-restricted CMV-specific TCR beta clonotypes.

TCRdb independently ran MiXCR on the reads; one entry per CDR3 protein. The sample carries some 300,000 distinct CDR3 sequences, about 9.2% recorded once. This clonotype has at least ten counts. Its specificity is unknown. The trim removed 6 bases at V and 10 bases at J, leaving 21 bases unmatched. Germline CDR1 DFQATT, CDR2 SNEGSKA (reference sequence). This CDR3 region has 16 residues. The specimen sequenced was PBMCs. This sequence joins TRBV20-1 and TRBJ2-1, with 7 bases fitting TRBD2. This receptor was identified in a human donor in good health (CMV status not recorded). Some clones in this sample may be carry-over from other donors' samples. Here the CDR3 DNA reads TGCAGTGCCCCCCCGCCAGCGGGGCGGCACCTTCGAGAGCAGTTCTTC. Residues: CSAPPPAGRHLREQFF.